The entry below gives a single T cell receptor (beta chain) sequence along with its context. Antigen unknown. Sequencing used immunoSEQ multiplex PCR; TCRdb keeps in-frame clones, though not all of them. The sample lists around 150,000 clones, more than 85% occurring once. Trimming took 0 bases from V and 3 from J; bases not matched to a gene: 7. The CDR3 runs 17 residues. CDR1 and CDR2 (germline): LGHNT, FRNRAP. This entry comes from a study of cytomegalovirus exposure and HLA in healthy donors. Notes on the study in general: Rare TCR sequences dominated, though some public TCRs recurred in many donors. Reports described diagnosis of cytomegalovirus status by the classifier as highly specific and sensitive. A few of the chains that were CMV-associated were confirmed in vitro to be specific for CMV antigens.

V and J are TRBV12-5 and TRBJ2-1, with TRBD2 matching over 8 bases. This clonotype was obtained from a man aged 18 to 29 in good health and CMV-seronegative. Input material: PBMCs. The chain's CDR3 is CASGLVLGRDNYNEQFF. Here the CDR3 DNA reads TGTGCTAGTGGTTTGGTACTCGGGAGGGATAACTACAATGAGCAGTTCTTC.